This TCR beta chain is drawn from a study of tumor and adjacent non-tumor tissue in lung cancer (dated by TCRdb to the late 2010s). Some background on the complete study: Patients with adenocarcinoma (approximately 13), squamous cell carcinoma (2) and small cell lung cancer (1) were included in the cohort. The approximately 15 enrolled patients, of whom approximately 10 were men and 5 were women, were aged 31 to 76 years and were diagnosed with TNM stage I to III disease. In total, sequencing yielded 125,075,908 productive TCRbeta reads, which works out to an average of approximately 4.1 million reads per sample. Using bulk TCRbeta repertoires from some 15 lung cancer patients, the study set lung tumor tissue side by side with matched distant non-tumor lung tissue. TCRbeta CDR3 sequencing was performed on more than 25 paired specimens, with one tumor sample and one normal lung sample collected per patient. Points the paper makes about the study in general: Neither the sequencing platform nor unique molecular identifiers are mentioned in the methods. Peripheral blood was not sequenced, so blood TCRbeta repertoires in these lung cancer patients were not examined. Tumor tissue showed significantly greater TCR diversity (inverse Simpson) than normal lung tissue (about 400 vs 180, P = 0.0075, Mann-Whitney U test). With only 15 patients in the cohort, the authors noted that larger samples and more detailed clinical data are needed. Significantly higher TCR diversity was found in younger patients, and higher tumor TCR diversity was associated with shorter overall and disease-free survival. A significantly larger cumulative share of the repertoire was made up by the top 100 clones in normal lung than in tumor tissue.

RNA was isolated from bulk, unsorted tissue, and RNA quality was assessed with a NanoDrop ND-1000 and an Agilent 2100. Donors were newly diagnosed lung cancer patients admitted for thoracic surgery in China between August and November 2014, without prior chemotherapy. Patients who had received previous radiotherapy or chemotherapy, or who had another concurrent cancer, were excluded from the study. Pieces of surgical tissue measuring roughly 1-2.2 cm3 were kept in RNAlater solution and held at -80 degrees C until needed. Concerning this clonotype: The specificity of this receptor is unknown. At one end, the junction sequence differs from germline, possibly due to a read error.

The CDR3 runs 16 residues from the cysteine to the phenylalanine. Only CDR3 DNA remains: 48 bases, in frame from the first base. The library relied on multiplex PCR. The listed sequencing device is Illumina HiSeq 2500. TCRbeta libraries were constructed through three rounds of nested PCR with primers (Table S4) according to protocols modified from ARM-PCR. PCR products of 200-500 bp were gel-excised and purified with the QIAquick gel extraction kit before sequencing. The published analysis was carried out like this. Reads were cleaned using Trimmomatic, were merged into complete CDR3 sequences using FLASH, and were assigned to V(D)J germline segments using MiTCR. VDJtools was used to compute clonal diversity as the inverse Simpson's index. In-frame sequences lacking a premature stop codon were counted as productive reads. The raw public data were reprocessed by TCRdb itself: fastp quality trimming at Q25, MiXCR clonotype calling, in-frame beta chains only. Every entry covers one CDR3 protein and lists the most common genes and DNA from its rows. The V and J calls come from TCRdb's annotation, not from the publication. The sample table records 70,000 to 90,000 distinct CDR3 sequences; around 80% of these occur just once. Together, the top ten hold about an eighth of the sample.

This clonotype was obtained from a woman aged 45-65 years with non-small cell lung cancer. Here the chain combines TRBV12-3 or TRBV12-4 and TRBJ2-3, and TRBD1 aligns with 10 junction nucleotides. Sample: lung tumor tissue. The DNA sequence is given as TGTGCCAGCAGTAGAGGACAGGGGGGAAGCACAAATACGCAGTATTTT. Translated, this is CASSRGQGGSTNTQYF.